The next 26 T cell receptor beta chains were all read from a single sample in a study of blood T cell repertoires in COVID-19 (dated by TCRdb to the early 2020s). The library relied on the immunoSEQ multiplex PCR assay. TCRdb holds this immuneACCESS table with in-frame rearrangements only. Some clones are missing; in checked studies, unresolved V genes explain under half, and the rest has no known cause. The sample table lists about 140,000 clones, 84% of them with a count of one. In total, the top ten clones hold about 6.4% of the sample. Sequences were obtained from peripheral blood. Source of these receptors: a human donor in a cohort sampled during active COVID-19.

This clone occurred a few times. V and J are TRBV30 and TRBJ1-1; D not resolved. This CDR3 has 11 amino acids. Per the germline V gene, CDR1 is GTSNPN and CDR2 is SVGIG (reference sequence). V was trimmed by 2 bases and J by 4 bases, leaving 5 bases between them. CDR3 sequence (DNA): TGTGCCTGGAGTAGCTTCACTGAAGCTTTCTTT. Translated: CAWSSFTEAFF. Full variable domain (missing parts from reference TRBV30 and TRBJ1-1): SQTIHQWPATLVQPVGSPLSLECTVEGTSNPNLYWYRQAAGRGLQLLFYSVGIGQISSEVPQNLSASRPQDRQFILSSKKLLLSDSGFYLCAWSSFTEAFFGQGTRLTVV.

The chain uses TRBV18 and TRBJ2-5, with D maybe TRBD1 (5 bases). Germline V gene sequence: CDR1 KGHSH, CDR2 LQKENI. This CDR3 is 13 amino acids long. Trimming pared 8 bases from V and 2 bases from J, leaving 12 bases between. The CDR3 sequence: CASAQGTQETQYF. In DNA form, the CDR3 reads TGTGCCAGCGCCCAGGGTACACAAGAGACCCAGTACTTC.

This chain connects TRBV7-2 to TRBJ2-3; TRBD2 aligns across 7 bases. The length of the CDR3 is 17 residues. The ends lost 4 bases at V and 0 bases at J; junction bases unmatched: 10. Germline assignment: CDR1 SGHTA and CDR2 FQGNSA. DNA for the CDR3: TGTGCCAGCAGCTGGGCCCTGGGGGGGGGTAGCACAGATACGCAGTATTTT. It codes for CASSWALGGGSTDTQYF.

In DNA, the CDR3 is TGTGCCAGCAGTGTGGCCCGAGGCTATGGCTACACCTTC. It yields the protein CASSVARGYGYTF. The V and J genes are TRBV25-1 and TRBJ1-2; D is ambiguous. The V gene's germline CDR1 is MGHDK and CDR2 SYGVNS. This CDR3 comprises 13 residues. Between the trimmed V and J ends, which lost 4 bases and 4 bases, there was a span of 10 bases.

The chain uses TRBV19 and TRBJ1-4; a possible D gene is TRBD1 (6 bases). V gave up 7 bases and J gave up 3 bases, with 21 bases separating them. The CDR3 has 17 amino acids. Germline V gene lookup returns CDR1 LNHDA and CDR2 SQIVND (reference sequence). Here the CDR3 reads CASIDRPGVAPNEKLFF. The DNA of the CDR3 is TGTGCCAGTATCGACCGCCCAGGGGTGGCTCCTAATGAAAAACTGTTTTTT.

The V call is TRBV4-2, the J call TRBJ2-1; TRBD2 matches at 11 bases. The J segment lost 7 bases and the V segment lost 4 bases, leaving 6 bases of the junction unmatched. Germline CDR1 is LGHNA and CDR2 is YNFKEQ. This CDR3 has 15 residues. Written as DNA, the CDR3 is TGTGCCAGCAGCCCTCTAGCGGGGGGCGGGAATGAGCAGTTCTTC. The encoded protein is CASSPLAGGGNEQFF.

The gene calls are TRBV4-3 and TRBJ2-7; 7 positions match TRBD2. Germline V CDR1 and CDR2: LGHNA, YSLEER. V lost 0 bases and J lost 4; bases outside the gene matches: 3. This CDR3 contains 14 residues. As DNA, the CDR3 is TGCGCCAGCAGCCAAGATGGGGGGGGGTACGAGCAGTACTTC. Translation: CASSQDGGGYEQYF.

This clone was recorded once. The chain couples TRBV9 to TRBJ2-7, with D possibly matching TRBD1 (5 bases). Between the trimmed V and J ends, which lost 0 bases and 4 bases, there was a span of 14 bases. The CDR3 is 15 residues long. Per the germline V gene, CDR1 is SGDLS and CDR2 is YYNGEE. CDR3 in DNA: TGTGCCAGCAGCGTAGCCGACAGCCCCTTTTACGAGCAGTACTTC. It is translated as CASSVADSPFYEQYF.

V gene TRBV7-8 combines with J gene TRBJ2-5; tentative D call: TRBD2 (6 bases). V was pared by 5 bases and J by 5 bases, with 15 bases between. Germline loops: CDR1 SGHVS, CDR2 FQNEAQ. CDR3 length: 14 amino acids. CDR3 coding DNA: TGTGCCAGCAGCCCGGCCTCAGGGAGGGAGACCCAGTACTTC. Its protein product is CASSPASGRETQYF.

The CDR3 region has the DNA TGTGCCAGCAGCTTAATGACGACTAGAGCGGGGGGGACCCAGTACTTC. Translation: CASSLMTTRAGGTQYF. The rearrangement joins TRBV7-2 to TRBJ2-5; 9 nucleotides match TRBD2. V lost 2 bases, J lost 7 bases, and 11 bases stayed unmatched. Germline CDR1 and CDR2: SGHTA and FQGNSA. This CDR3 has 16 residues.

For the CDR3, the DNA is TGCGCCAGCAGCTTGGCCCCGGGACTAGCGGGGGTGGTCGAGCAGTACTTC. Translated, it gives CASSLAPGLAGVVEQYF. The J gene is TRBJ2-7, the V gene TRBV5-1; TRBD2 aligns across 14 bases. Germline CDR1 and CDR2: SGHRS and YFSETQ. V lost 0 bases and J lost 6; bases outside the gene matches: 8. This CDR3 is 17 amino acids long.

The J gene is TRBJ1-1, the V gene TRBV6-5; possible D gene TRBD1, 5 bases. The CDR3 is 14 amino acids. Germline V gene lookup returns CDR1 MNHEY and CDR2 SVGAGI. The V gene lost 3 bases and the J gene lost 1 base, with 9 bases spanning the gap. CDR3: CASSYFDRNTEAFF. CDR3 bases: TGTGCCAGCAGTTATTTCGACAGGAACACTGAAGCTTTCTTT.

The CDR3 DNA reads TGTGCCAGTATCCGGGACAGGGTACCCGGGGAGCTGTTTTTT. Encoded protein: CASIRDRVPGELFF. The J gene is TRBJ2-2, the V gene TRBV19; the match to TRBD1 covers 9 bases. Germline V gives CDR1 LNHDA, CDR2 SQIVND (reference sequence). The CDR3 contains 14 residues. V trimming: 7 bases; J trimming: 6 bases; junction bases outside the gene matches: 6.

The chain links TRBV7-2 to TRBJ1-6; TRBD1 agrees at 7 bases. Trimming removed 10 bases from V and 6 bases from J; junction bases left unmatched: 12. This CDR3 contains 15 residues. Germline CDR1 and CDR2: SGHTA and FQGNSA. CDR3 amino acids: CAIRQGRMRNSPLHF. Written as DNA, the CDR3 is TGTGCCATCCGACAGGGAAGAATGCGTAATTCACCCCTCCACTTT. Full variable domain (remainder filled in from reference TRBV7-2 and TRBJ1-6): GAGVSQSPSNKVTEKGKDVELRCDPISGHTALYWYRQSLGQGLEFLIYFQGNSAPDKSGLPSDRFSAERTGGSVSTLTIQRTQQEDSAVYLCAIRQGRMRNSPLHFGNGTRLTVT.

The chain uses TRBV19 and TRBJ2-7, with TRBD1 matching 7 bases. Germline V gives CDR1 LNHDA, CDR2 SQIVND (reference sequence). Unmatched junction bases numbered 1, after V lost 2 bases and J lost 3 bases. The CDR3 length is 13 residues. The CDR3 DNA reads TGTGCCAGTAGTATACGGACAGGCTACGAGCAGTACTTC. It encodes CASSIRTGYEQYF.

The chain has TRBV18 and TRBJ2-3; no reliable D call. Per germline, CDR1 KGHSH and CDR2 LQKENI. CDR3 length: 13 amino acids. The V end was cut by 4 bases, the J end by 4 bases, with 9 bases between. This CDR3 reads CASSLDFADTQYF. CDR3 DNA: TGTGCCAGCTCACTAGACTTCGCAGATACGCAGTATTTT.

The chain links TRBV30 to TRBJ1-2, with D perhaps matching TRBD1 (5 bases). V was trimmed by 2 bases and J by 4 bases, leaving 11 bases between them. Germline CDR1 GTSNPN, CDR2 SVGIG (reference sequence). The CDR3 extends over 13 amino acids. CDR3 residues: CAWSLGGSYGYTF. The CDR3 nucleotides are TGTGCCTGGAGTTTGGGGGGGAGCTATGGCTACACCTTC.

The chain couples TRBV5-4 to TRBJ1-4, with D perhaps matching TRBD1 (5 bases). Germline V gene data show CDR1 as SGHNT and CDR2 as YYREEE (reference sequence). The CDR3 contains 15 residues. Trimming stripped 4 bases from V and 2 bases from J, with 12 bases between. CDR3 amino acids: CASSRGLMTNEKLFF. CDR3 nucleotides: TGTGCCAGCAGCCGGGGGTTGATGACTAATGAAAAACTGTTTTTT.

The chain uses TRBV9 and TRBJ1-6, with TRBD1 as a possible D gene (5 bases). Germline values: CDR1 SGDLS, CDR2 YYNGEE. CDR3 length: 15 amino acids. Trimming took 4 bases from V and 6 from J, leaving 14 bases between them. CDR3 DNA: TGTGCCAGCAGCAAAGGGCAGGGACTTAATTCACCCCTCCACTTT. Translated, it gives CASSKGQGLNSPLHF.

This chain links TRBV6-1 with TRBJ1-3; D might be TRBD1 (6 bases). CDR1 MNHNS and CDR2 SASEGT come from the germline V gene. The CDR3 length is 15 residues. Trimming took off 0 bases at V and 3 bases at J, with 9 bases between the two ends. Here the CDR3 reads CASSEADRRGNTIYF. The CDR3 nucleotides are TGTGCCAGCAGTGAAGCCGACAGGCGTGGAAACACCATATATTTT.

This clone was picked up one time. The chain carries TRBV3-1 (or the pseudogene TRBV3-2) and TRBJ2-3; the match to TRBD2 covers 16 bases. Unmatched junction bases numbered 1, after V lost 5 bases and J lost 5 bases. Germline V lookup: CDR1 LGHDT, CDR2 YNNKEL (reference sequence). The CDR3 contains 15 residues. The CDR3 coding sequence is TGTGCCAGCAGCGGGACTAGCGGGGGGGTAGATACGCAGTATTTT. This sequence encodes CASSGTSGGVDTQYF.

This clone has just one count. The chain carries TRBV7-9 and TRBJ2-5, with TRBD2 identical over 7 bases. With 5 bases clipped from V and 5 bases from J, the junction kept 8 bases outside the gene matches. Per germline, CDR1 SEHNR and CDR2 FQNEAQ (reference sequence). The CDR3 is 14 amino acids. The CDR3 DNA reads TGTGCCAGCAGCCCGGGACTACCAGGGGAGACCCAGTACTTC. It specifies CASSPGLPGETQYF.

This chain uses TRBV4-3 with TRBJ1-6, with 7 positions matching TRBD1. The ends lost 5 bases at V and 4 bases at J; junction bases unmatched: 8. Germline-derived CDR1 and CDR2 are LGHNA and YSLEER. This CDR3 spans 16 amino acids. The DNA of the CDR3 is TGCGCCAGCAGCTTCAGCCGGGACAGTTATAATTCACCCCTCCACTTT. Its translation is CASSFSRDSYNSPLHF.

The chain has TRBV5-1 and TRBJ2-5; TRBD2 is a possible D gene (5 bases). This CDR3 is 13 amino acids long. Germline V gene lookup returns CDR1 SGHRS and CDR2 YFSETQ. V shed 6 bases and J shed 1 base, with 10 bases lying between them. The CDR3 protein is CASKVGVQETQYF. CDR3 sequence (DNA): TGCGCCAGCAAAGTCGGGGTCCAAGAGACCCAGTACTTC. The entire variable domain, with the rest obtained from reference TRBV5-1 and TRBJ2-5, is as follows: KAGVTQTPRYLIKTRGQQVTLSCSPISGHRSVSWYQQTPGQGLQFLFEYFSETQRNKGNFPGRFSGRQFSNSRSEMNVSTLELGDSALYLCASKVGVQETQYFGPGTRLLVL.

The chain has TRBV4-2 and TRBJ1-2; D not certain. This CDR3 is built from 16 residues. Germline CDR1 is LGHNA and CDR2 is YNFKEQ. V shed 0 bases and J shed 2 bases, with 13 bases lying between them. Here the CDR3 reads CASSQDESSKNYGYTF. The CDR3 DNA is TGTGCCAGCAGCCAAGACGAATCGAGCAAGAACTATGGCTACACCTTC.

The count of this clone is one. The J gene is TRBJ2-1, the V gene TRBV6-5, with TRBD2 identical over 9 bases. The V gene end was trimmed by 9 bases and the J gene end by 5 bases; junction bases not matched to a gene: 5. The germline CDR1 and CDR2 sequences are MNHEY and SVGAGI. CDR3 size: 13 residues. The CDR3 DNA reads TGTGCCAGTTTGACTAGCGGAAACAATGAGCAGTTCTTC. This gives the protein CASLTSGNNEQFF.